A single sample is the source of the 3 T cell receptor beta chains below, sequenced in a study of cytomegalovirus exposure and HLA in healthy donors. Primers for the PCR totalled 60 Vbeta and 13 Jbeta. The data were produced by immunoSEQ multiplex PCR, yet TCRdb's version contains in-frame clones alone and is incomplete. The table for this sample gives 100,000 to 150,000 clones. What was sequenced was PBMCs. All receptors come from a man between 40 and 49 years old in good health and CMV-seronegative.

The chain employs TRBV5-1 and TRBJ2-2, with 10 bases that match TRBD2. The length of the CDR3 is 16 residues. V lost 4 bases and J lost 6; bases outside the gene matches: 9. From germline, CDR1 is SGHRS and CDR2 YFSETQ. The CDR3 coding sequence is TGCGCCAGCAGCGCGGGACTAGCGTTAACTGCCGGGGAGCTGTTTTTT. Translating gives CASSAGLALTAGELFF.

The chain joins TRBV19 to TRBJ1-3, with D uncertain. Trimming shortened V by 3 bases and J by 4 bases, and 10 bases separated the two germline ends. Looked up from germline, CDR1 is LNHDA and CDR2 is SQIVND (reference sequence). The CDR3 consists of 14 residues. The CDR3 sequence is CASSMAKTGNTIYF. CDR3 nucleotides: TGTGCCAGTAGTATGGCCAAAACGGGAAACACCATATATTTT.

This rearrangement joins TRBV6-5 to TRBJ1-5; 10 bases match TRBD1. This CDR3 contains 15 residues. The V and J ends lost 6 bases and 3 bases, in that order; junction bases with no gene match: 5. Germline V gives CDR1 MNHEY, CDR2 SVGAGI. The CDR3: CASRVDRGHNQPQHF. The CDR3 bases are TGTGCCAGCAGAGTCGACAGGGGGCACAATCAGCCCCAGCATTTT.